The 32 T cell receptor beta chains below come from one sample, sequenced in a study of blood T cell repertoires in COVID-19. Some clones are missing from TCRdb's copy, which holds only in-frame ones; the method was immunoSEQ multiplex PCR. Among around 220,000 clones listed, more than 80% were seen once. The material sequenced was peripheral blood. These receptors originate from an elderly woman with acute or convalescent COVID-19.

The chain combines TRBV19 with TRBJ1-4; 7 bases are shared with TRBD1. The CDR3 sequence is 14 residues long. V was clipped by 5 bases and J by 3 bases; unmatched bases: 3. Germline CDR1 is LNHDA and CDR2 is SQIVND (reference sequence). For the CDR3, the DNA is TGTGCCAGTAGTCAGGGGACAGCTAATGAAAAACTGTTTTTT. Translating it yields CASSQGTANEKLFF.

This chain joins TRBV2 and TRBJ2-1, with 8 bases that match TRBD2. With V trimmed by 6 bases and J by 8 bases, 6 bases remained unmatched. Germline CDR1 and CDR2: SNHLY and FYNNEI. This CDR3 is built from 13 residues. CDR3 nucleotides: TGTGCCAGCAGGGAGACTAGCGCCGATGAGCAGTTCTTC. This sequence encodes CASRETSADEQFF. Looking up the rest from reference TRBV2 and TRBJ2-1 gives the full variable domain: EPEVTQTPSHQVTQMGQEVILRCVPISNHLYFYWYRQILGQKVEFLVSFYNNEISEKSEIFDDQFSVERPDGSNFTLKIRSTKLEDSAMYFCASRETSADEQFFGPGTRLTVL.

The table lists this clone with a count of one. V usage is TRBV6-4 and J usage is TRBJ2-2; 7 bases are shared with TRBD1. CDR1 and CDR2 from the germline V gene are MRHNA and SNTAGT. CDR3 length equals 13 residues. J was trimmed by 6 bases and V by 4 bases; bases with no gene match: 2. The CDR3 nucleotides read TGTGCCAGCAGTGCAGACAGGGCCGGGGAGCTGTTTTTT. This gives the protein CASSADRAGELFF.

This chain joins TRBV2 and TRBJ1-4; D is ambiguous. The CDR3 extends over 13 amino acids. The germline V gene has CDR1 SNHLY and CDR2 FYNNEI. V shed 7 bases and J shed 0 bases, with 6 bases lying between them. CDR3 nucleotide sequence: TGTGCCAGCACGGTTACAACTAATGAAAAACTGTTTTTT. Encoded protein: CASTVTTNEKLFF.

The V and J genes are TRBV6-2 or TRBV6-3 and TRBJ2-5; TRBD2 aligns across 13 bases. V gave up 6 bases and J gave up 5 bases; unmatched junction bases: 6. CDR1 and CDR2 (germline): MNHEY, SVGEGT. The CDR3 length is 15 residues. The CDR3 DNA sequence: TGTGCCAGCAGCTGGACTAGCGGGGGTGGGGAGACCCAGTACTTC. Amino acids: CASSWTSGGGETQYF.

A few counts support this clone. The chain is built from TRBV7-8 and TRBJ1-2; D remains ambiguous. The CDR3 length is 12 residues. V lost 11 bases and J 1 base, leaving 11 bases between the germline ends. Per germline, CDR1 SGHVS and CDR2 FQNEAQ. In DNA form, the CDR3 reads TGTGCCGTCAGAGGGAATAACTATGGCTACACCTTC. This codes for CAVRGNNYGYTF.

V usage is TRBV7-9 and J usage is TRBJ2-2; 12 bases match TRBD2. Germline loops: CDR1 SEHNR, CDR2 FQNEAQ (reference sequence). V gave up 5 bases and J gave up 4 bases; unmatched junction bases: 2. The CDR3 sequence is 15 residues long. CDR3 region: CASSQLAGGTGELFF. The CDR3 nucleotides read TGTGCCAGCAGCCAACTAGCGGGAGGCACCGGGGAGCTGTTTTTT.

This chain links TRBV11-2 with TRBJ1-2, with D perhaps TRBD1 (6 bases). The germline V gene encodes CDR1 SGHAT and CDR2 FQNNGV. The CDR3 has 14 residues. V was trimmed by 5 bases and J by 2 bases, leaving 12 bases between them. The chain's CDR3 is CASSLSGVNYGYTF. The CDR3, as DNA: TGTGCCAGCAGCCTATCAGGGGTCAACTATGGCTACACCTTC.

The chain combines TRBV27 with TRBJ2-1; TRBD1 matches at 11 bases. The CDR3 runs 18 residues. CDR1 MNHEY and CDR2 SMNVEV come from the germline V gene (reference sequence). The V and J ends lost 5 bases and 6 bases, in that order; junction bases with no gene match: 15. The CDR3 loop reads CASSPRTGTGGVGNEQFF. DNA for the CDR3: TGTGCCAGCAGTCCTAGAACCGGGACAGGGGGGGTAGGCAATGAGCAGTTCTTC.

The CDR3 coding sequence is TGTGCCATCAGTGAGTCACAGGGTAATCAGCCCCAGCATTTT. It encodes CAISESQGNQPQHF. The chain links TRBV10-3 to TRBJ1-5, with D perhaps matching TRBD1 (6 bases). V dropped 0 bases and J dropped 4 bases, with 7 bases sitting between them. The CDR3 sequence is 14 residues long. Per the germline V gene, CDR1 is ENHRY and CDR2 is SYGVKD.

V is TRBV28 and J is TRBJ2-3; TRBD2 matches at 12 bases. The CDR3 sequence is 16 residues long. The trim removed 2 bases at V and 3 bases at J, leaving 3 bases unmatched. Germline V lookup: CDR1 MDHEN, CDR2 SYDVKM. CDR3 loop: CASSLLAGGGTDTQYF. For the CDR3, the DNA is TGTGCCAGCAGTTTACTAGCGGGAGGGGGGACAGATACGCAGTATTTT.

This clone showed up just once. The chain is built from TRBV12-3 or TRBV12-4 and TRBJ2-5; no firm D call. The V end was cut by 6 bases, the J end by 2 bases, with 10 bases between. The CDR3 totals 13 residues. The CDR3 sequence is CASRAGYQETQYF. The CDR3 DNA sequence: TGTGCCAGCAGGGCAGGATATCAAGAGACCCAGTACTTC.

The chain joins TRBV27 to TRBJ1-2; D perhaps matches TRBD1 (5 bases). The V and J ends lost 0 bases and 4 bases respectively, with 9 bases between them. Germline V gene data show CDR1 as MNHEY and CDR2 as SMNVEV (reference sequence). The CDR3 runs 14 residues. In DNA, the CDR3 is TGTGCCAGCAGTTTATCGGGGGGGGGCTATGGCTACACCTTC. This sequence encodes CASSLSGGGYGYTF.

The sample holds one count of this clone. This chain uses TRBV28 with TRBJ2-1; D is possibly TRBD2 (5 bases). Germline V CDR1 and CDR2: MDHEN, SYDVKM. This CDR3 has 13 residues. The V end lost 3 bases, the J end lost 9 bases, and 12 bases lay between the germline ends. CDR3 DNA sequence: TGTGCCAGCAGTTTTCGGTCAGGAGGTGAGCAGTTCTTC. This gives the protein CASSFRSGGEQFF.

This chain links TRBV12-3 or TRBV12-4 with TRBJ2-7, with D perhaps matching TRBD1 (5 bases). This CDR3 comprises 13 residues. The V gene lost 5 bases and the J gene lost 4 bases, with 12 bases spanning the gap. The CDR3 nucleotides are TGTGCCAGCAGTCAGGGCGCGCGTTACGAGCAGTACTTC. It is translated as CASSQGARYEQYF.

This chain connects TRBV19 to TRBJ2-2; the match to TRBD1 covers 8 bases. Trimming removed 6 bases from V and 1 base from J; junction bases left unmatched: 1. The germline gives CDR1 LNHDA, CDR2 SQIVND (reference sequence). The CDR3 totals 14 residues. The CDR3 bases are TGTGCCAGTAGCGGACAGGGGAACACCGGGGAGCTGTTTTTT. This gives the protein CASSGQGNTGELFF. Complete variable domain (other parts from reference TRBV19 and TRBJ2-2): DGGITQSPKYLFRKEGQNVTLSCEQNLNHDAMYWYRQDPGQGLRLIYYSQIVNDFQKGDIAEGYSVSREKKESFPLTVTSAQKNPTAFYLCASSGQGNTGELFFGEGSRLTVL.

This chain connects TRBV6-5 to TRBJ2-7; 9 bases are shared with TRBD1. The CDR3 extends over 16 amino acids. V was clipped by 2 bases and J by 3 bases; unmatched bases: 8. From germline, CDR1 is MNHEY and CDR2 SVGAGI. This chain's CDR3 is CASSYGPGTGIYEQYF. As DNA, the CDR3 is TGTGCCAGCAGTTACGGTCCAGGGACAGGGATCTACGAGCAGTACTTC.

This chain links TRBV5-1 with TRBJ1-2; 11 nucleotides match TRBD1. CDR1 is SGHRS and CDR2 is YFSETQ in the germline V gene. The CDR3 contains 15 residues. V was pared by 5 bases and J by 7 bases, with 10 bases of the junction left unmatched. The CDR3 loop is CASRDGQGALGGYTF. The CDR3 DNA sequence: TGCGCCAGCAGGGATGGACAGGGGGCATTGGGTGGCTACACCTTC.

This clone was detected only a few times. The chain uses TRBV28 and TRBJ1-6; a weak D match, TRBD1 (6 bases). The V and J ends lost 4 bases and 8 bases respectively, with 21 bases between them. The CDR3 spans 17 residues. CDR1 and CDR2 (germline): MDHEN, SYDVKM. CDR3 DNA sequence: TGTGCCAGCAGTTATGCCCGAGGGGGGGGCAGGCATTCACCCCTCCACTTT. Its translation is CASSYARGGGRHSPLHF.

In DNA, the CDR3 is TGCAGCGTTGATTGGCGGCAGGGGAGCACTGAAGCTTTCTTT. This gives the protein CSVDWRQGSTEAFF. The chain is built from TRBV29-1 and TRBJ1-1; TRBD1 might be the D (6 bases). The germline CDR1 and CDR2 sequences are SQVTM and ANQGSEA. Trimming left V 3 bases short and J 4 bases short, with 15 bases between. CDR3 length equals 14 residues.

J is TRBJ1-2 and V is TRBV25-1, with 8 positions matching TRBD1. V dropped 3 bases and J dropped 9; count of bases not matched to a gene: 6. Germline CDR1 is MGHDK and CDR2 is SYGVNS. The CDR3 sequence is 13 residues long. CDR3 in amino acids: CASSDRWTGSYTF. CDR3 in DNA: TGTGCCAGCAGTGACCGGTGGACAGGGAGCTACACCTTC.

This chain links TRBV28 with TRBJ2-1; D call uncertain. Trimming left V 3 bases short and J 5 bases short, with 11 bases between. The CDR3 has 14 amino acids. From germline, CDR1 is MDHEN and CDR2 SYDVKM. Written as DNA, the CDR3 is TGTGCCAGCAGTTTGGCAGTGACAAACAATGAGCAGTTCTTC. This sequence encodes CASSLAVTNNEQFF.

J is TRBJ2-7 and V is TRBV19, with D possibly matching TRBD1 (6 bases). CDR3 length: 15 amino acids. The V gene lost 4 bases and the J gene lost 2 bases, with 15 bases spanning the gap. Germline-derived CDR1 and CDR2 are LNHDA and SQIVND (reference sequence). CDR3 in amino acids: CASSKIGTPTYEQYF. In DNA, the CDR3 is TGTGCCAGTAGTAAAATCGGGACACCGACCTACGAGCAGTACTTC.

The chain combines TRBV2 with TRBJ1-1; 12 positions match TRBD1. Looked up from germline, CDR1 is SNHLY and CDR2 is FYNNEI. J was trimmed by 6 bases and V by 4 bases; bases with no gene match: 3. This CDR3 is built from 14 residues. The CDR3, as DNA: TGTGCCAGCAGTGCCGGGACAGGGGGCTCTGAAGCTTTCTTT. Encoded protein: CASSAGTGGSEAFF.

The rearrangement uses TRBV9 and TRBJ2-1; weak D call: TRBD2 (6 bases). The CDR3 totals 14 residues. In germline, CDR1 is SGDLS, CDR2 YYNGEE. V shed 2 bases and J shed 3 bases, with 9 bases lying between them. CDR3: CASSVWGVYNEQFF. CDR3 sequence (DNA): TGTGCCAGCAGCGTTTGGGGGGTCTACAATGAGCAGTTCTTC.

The CDR3 nucleotides read TGTGCCAGCAGTTTCTCGGACAGGGACACTGAAGCTTTCTTT. It translates to CASSFSDRDTEAFF. The V gene is TRBV6-6, the J gene TRBJ1-1; 8 bases line up with TRBD1. The CDR3 totals 14 residues. Germline-derived CDR1 and CDR2 are MNHNY and SVGAGI (reference sequence). V gave up 4 bases and J gave up 3 bases; unmatched junction bases: 4.

This sequence joins TRBV19 and TRBJ1-1; 9 nucleotides line up with TRBD1. The CDR3 is 15 amino acids. V shed 6 bases and J 0 bases; nucleotides not matched to a gene: 5. Germline V lookup: CDR1 LNHDA, CDR2 SQIVND (reference sequence). The CDR3 protein is CASRQGAFVNTEAFF. The CDR3 DNA follows: TGTGCCAGTAGACAGGGGGCTTTTGTGAACACTGAAGCTTTCTTT.

V usage is TRBV3-1 (or the pseudogene TRBV3-2) and J usage is TRBJ2-7; possible D gene TRBD1, 6 bases. Germline CDR1 and CDR2: LGHDT and YNNKEL (reference sequence). This CDR3 has 14 amino acids. The V end lost 5 bases, the J end lost 4 bases, and 15 bases lay between the germline ends. The DNA of the CDR3 is TGTGCCAGCAGCGCAGGGGTAGTAAGATACGAGCAGTACTTC. This encodes CASSAGVVRYEQYF.

The rearrangement joins TRBV6-2 or TRBV6-3 to TRBJ2-4, with D perhaps TRBD2 (6 bases). The CDR3 has 16 residues. Deletions cut 4 bases from V and 8 bases from J, with 21 bases between. Looked up from germline, CDR1 is MNHEY and CDR2 is SVGEGT. This CDR3 is CASSFGGFSLIDIQYF. The DNA of the CDR3 is TGTGCCAGCAGTTTTGGGGGGTTCAGCCTTATAGACATTCAGTACTTC.

This clone came up once. The genes are TRBV30 and TRBJ2-5; D is unclear. Germline CDR1 GTSNPN, CDR2 SVGIG (reference sequence). Trimming left V 7 bases short and J 4 bases short, with 10 bases between. The CDR3 spans 11 residues. Written as DNA, the CDR3 is TGTGCCTACTCGGTGCGAGAGACCCAGTACTTC. Protein: CAYSVRETQYF.

The chain carries TRBV7-9 and TRBJ1-1; 11 bases agree with TRBD1. The CDR3 is 15 residues long. Unmatched junction bases numbered 6, after V lost 5 bases and J lost 4 bases. CDR1 is SEHNR, CDR2 FQNEAQ, per germline (reference sequence). CDR3 DNA: TGTGCCAGCAGCCCTACGGACAGGGGGCTCACTGAAGCTTTCTTT. Encoded protein: CASSPTDRGLTEAFF.

The rearrangement joins TRBV6-5 to TRBJ1-3, with 11 bases fitting TRBD1. The V segment lost 4 bases and the J segment 4 bases; nucleotides outside the gene matches: 6. The CDR3 consists of 16 residues. In germline, CDR1 is MNHEY, CDR2 SVGAGI. The CDR3 nucleotides read TGTGCCAGCAGTTCAGGACAGGGGGCGCGGGGAAACACCATATATTTT. It translates to CASSSGQGARGNTIYF.